These 28 T cell receptor beta chains came from one sample sequenced in a study of T cells in Graves' hyperthyroidism and ophthalmopathy. Amplification of TCR beta CDR3 regions used RNA as the template. The primer set for the first-round RT-PCR of the TCR CDR3 was HTBI. Each CDR3 protein gets one entry after TCRdb re-called the multiplex PCR reads with MiXCR. The sample has 500,000 to 650,000 distinct CDR3 sequences; 14% are singletons. The sample taken for sequencing was blood. The origin of the receptors is a woman between 40 and 55 years old with Graves' hyperthyroidism.

This clonotype showed up just a few times. The DNA for the CDR3 is TGTGCCACCAGTGACGCGGGGATAATACATGGCTACACCTTC. It encodes CATSDAGIIHGYTF. The chain employs TRBV24-1 and TRBJ1-2, with D unresolved. The germline CDR1 and CDR2 sequences are KGHDR and SFDVKD. The CDR3 contains 14 residues. Trimming left V 4 bases short and J 6 bases short, with 14 bases between.

This clonotype was counted many times. The genes are TRBV5-5 and TRBJ2-3, with 7 bases lining up with TRBD2. The CDR3 sequence is 12 residues long. With V trimmed by 7 bases and J by 5 bases, 4 bases remained unmatched. Per germline, CDR1 SGHKS and CDR2 YYEKEE (reference sequence). The DNA of the CDR3 is TGTGCCAGCGGGAGGGCCGAAGATACGCAGTATTTT. Translated, it gives CASGRAEDTQYF.

The table lists this clonotype with many counts. This chain uses TRBV2 with TRBJ2-3, with D perhaps TRBD2 (6 bases). V was pared by 4 bases and J by 2 bases, with 13 bases between. This CDR3 comprises 15 residues. In germline, CDR1 is SNHLY, CDR2 FYNNEI. For the CDR3, the DNA is TGTGCCAGCAGTGTGAGTAGCGGAATCACAGATACGCAGTATTTT. Its translation: CASSVSSGITDTQYF. The whole variable domain, filled in from reference TRBV2 and TRBJ2-3, reads EPEVTQTPSHQVTQMGQEVILRCVPISNHLYFYWYRQILGQKVEFLVSFYNNEISEKSEIFDDQFSVERPDGSNFTLKIRSTKLEDSAMYFCASSVSSGITDTQYFGPGTRLTVL.

This clonotype was counted at least ten times. The V and J genes are TRBV3-1 and TRBJ1-6; D not resolved. V was pared by 0 bases and J by 6 bases, with 6 bases between. The CDR3 runs 14 residues. The germline V gene encodes CDR1 LGHDT and CDR2 YNNKEL (reference sequence). The CDR3 sequence: CASSQDRSNSPLHF. The CDR3 nucleotides are TGTGCCAGCAGCCAAGATAGAAGTAATTCACCCCTCCACTTT. Variable domain in full (rest from reference TRBV3-1 and TRBJ1-6): DTAVSQTPKYLVTQMGNDKSIKCEQNLGHDTMYWYKQDSKKFLKIMFSYNNKELIINETVPNRFSPKSPDKAHLNLHINSLELGDSAVYFCASSQDRSNSPLHFGNGTRLTVT.

This clonotype has a count of ten or more. The CDR3 reads CSARKGTGGLNYEQYF. Written as DNA, the CDR3 is TGCAGTGCTAGAAAGGGGACAGGGGGACTAAACTACGAGCAGTACTTC. V gene TRBV20-1 combines with J gene TRBJ2-7; 11 bases line up with TRBD1. Trimming took 2 bases from V and 3 from J; bases not matched to a gene: 9. CDR3 length: 16 residues. The V gene's germline CDR1 is DFQATT and CDR2 SNEGSKA (reference sequence).

The sample holds many counts of this clonotype. The chain carries TRBV12-3 or TRBV12-4 and TRBJ2-5; D remains ambiguous. The V and J ends lost 3 bases and 5 bases respectively, with 7 bases between them. The CDR3 spans 12 residues. Here the CDR3 reads CASSLTRETQYF. CDR3 DNA sequence: TGTGCCAGCAGTTTGACAAGGGAGACCCAGTACTTC.

This clonotype was observed many times. The chain combines TRBV20-1 with TRBJ2-7, with D unresolved. V lost 3 bases and J 2 bases, leaving 11 bases between the germline ends. Germline CDR1 DFQATT, CDR2 SNEGSKA (reference sequence). The CDR3 sequence is 13 residues long. CDR3 sequence: CSASSQNTYEQYF. The DNA for the CDR3 is TGCAGTGCTAGTTCTCAGAATACCTACGAGCAGTACTTC.

This chain uses TRBV18 with TRBJ2-5, with a possible D match to TRBD2 (5 bases). The V end was cut by 0 bases, the J end by 1 base, with 18 bases between. Germline V gene lookup returns CDR1 KGHSH and CDR2 LQKENI. The CDR3 length is 18 residues. The CDR3 reads CASSPPRIIARSQETQYF. The CDR3 DNA is TGTGCCAGCTCACCACCGCGTATAATAGCGAGGTCCCAAGAGACCCAGTACTTC. Complete variable domain (other parts from reference TRBV18 and TRBJ2-5): NAGVMQNPRHLVRRRGQEARLRCSPMKGHSHVYWYRQLPEEGLKFMVYLQKENIIDESGMPKERFSAEFPKEGPSILRIQQVVRGDSAAYFCASSPPRIIARSQETQYFGPGTRLLVL.

A word on this clonotype: Sequence at one end of the junction differs from germline and may be a read error. The chain recombines TRBV5-5 with TRBJ2-1; 7 bases align to TRBD2. This CDR3 spans 13 amino acids. CDR1 and CDR2 from the germline V gene are SGHKS and YYEKEE (reference sequence). The CDR3 nucleotides read TGTGCCAGCAGCTTCGGGGGGTACAATGAGCGGTTCTTC. Protein: CASSFGGYNERFF.

This clonotype has a count of ten or more. The chain carries TRBV2 and TRBJ2-1; 9 bases are a match to TRBD1. This CDR3 is built from 15 residues. V dropped 7 bases and J dropped 2; count of bases not matched to a gene: 6. Looked up from germline, CDR1 is SNHLY and CDR2 is FYNNEI. CDR3 sequence (DNA): TGTGCCAGCACCCCGGGGGACAGGGCCTACAATGAGCAGTTCTTC. It specifies CASTPGDRAYNEQFF.

This clonotype was seen ten or more times. V is TRBV27 and J is TRBJ1-2; tentatively, D is TRBD1 (6 bases). Trimming shortened V by 4 bases and J by 5 bases, and 20 bases separated the two germline ends. CDR1 and CDR2 (germline): MNHEY, SMNVEV (reference sequence). The length of the CDR3 is 16 residues. The CDR3 DNA sequence: TGTGCCAGCAGTTCAACAACAGGGTTCGGAGGTTATGGCTACACCTTC. Residues: CASSSTTGFGGYGYTF.

This clonotype was observed many times. The junction does not match germline at one end; this may be a read error. V and J are TRBV11-2 and TRBJ2-7, with 9 bases identical to TRBD1. CDR3 length equals 15 residues. Germline assignment: CDR1 SGHAT and CDR2 FQNNGV. The CDR3 region is CASSLDRGSSYEQYF. In DNA, the CDR3 is TGTGCCAGCAGCCTAGACAGGGGGTCCTCCTACGAGCAGTACTTC.

As concerns this clonotype: Lacking the conserved final phenylalanine or tryptophan, this CDR3 likely reflects a read error. This chain uses TRBV28 with TRBJ2-2, with 12 bases matching TRBD2. The germline V gene has CDR1 MDHEN and CDR2 SYDVKM. V lost 4 bases to trimming and J lost 1 base; unmatched junction nucleotides: 7. The CDR3 covers 18 residues. CDR3 loop: CASSWTSGTILNTGELFS. CDR3 bases: TGTGCCAGCAGTTGGACTAGCGGGACGATATTGAACACCGGGGAGCTGTTTTCT.

This clonotype was counted many times. The V gene is TRBV11-3, the J gene TRBJ2-1; TRBD2 aligns across 10 bases. The J segment lost 5 bases and the V segment lost 5 bases, leaving 9 bases of the junction unmatched. CDR1 is SGHNT and CDR2 is YENEEA in the germline V gene. The CDR3 runs 16 residues. CDR3 loop: CASSNELAGLHNEQFF. The DNA of the CDR3 is TGTGCCAGCAGCAACGAACTAGCGGGACTCCACAATGAGCAGTTCTTC. The entire variable domain, with the rest obtained from reference TRBV11-3 and TRBJ2-1, is as follows: EAGVVQSPRYKIIEKKQPVAFWCNPISGHNTLYWYLQNLGQGPELLIRYENEEAVDDSQLPKDRFSAERLKGVDSTLKIQPAELGDSAVYLCASSNELAGLHNEQFFGPGTRLTVL.

In this sample, this clonotype turned up many times. The chain links TRBV20-1 to TRBJ2-7, with 8 bases aligning to TRBD2. The trim removed 6 bases at V and 2 bases at J, leaving 6 bases unmatched. Germline CDR1 reads DFQATT; CDR2 reads SNEGSKA (reference sequence). The CDR3 extends over 13 amino acids. The DNA for the CDR3 is TGCAGTGCAACCACTAGCGGACCCTACGAGCAGTACTTC. Translation: CSATTSGPYEQYF.

This clonotype came up many times. The V and J genes are TRBV9 and TRBJ2-3; 7 bases are shared with TRBD1. The V and J ends lost 4 bases and 2 bases, in that order; junction bases with no gene match: 10. The CDR3 runs 16 residues. Germline assignment: CDR1 SGDLS and CDR2 YYNGEE. CDR3 amino acids: CASSPRDSPITDTQYF. Written as DNA, the CDR3 is TGTGCCAGCAGCCCCAGGGACAGCCCGATCACAGATACGCAGTATTTT. The full variable domain, in which reference TRBV9 and TRBJ2-3 provide the parts outside the CDR3, is DSGVTQTPKHLITATGQRVTLRCSPRSGDLSVYWYQQSLDQGLQFLIQYYNGEERAKGNILERFSAQQFPDLHSELNLSSLELGDSALYFCASSPRDSPITDTQYFGPGTRLTVL.

In the case of this clonotype: A much larger clone sits a single nucleotide away, making a read error possible. The chain has TRBV7-9 and TRBJ2-3, with D possibly called TRBD1 or TRBD2 (5 bases each). V lost 4 bases and J 2 bases, leaving 13 bases between the germline ends. Germline CDR1 reads SEHNR; CDR2 reads FQNEAQ (reference sequence). This CDR3 is built from 15 residues. The CDR3 sequence: CASSYRDGTTDTQYF. DNA for the CDR3: TGTGCCAGCAGCTACCGGGACGGCACCACAGATACGCAGTATTTT.

The V call is TRBV19, the J call TRBJ2-7, with a weak D call TRBD1 (6 bases). CDR3 size: 13 residues. Germline lookup yields CDR1 LNHDA and CDR2 SQIVND (reference sequence). V lost 5 bases and J 4 bases, leaving 12 bases between the germline ends. CDR3 sequence reads: CASSVRGEYEQYF. The CDR3 bases are TGTGCCAGTAGTGTCAGGGGAGAGTACGAGCAGTACTTC. Complete variable domain (other parts from reference TRBV19 and TRBJ2-7): DGGITQSPKYLFRKEGQNVTLSCEQNLNHDAMYWYRQDPGQGLRLIYYSQIVNDFQKGDIAEGYSVSREKKESFPLTVTSAQKNPTAFYLCASSVRGEYEQYFGPGTRLTVT.

The chain is built from TRBV15 and TRBJ1-4; D is uncertain. In germline, CDR1 is LNHNV, CDR2 YYDKDF (reference sequence). The CDR3 totals 14 residues. Trimming removed 6 bases from V and 4 bases from J, with 12 bases in between. The CDR3, as DNA: TGTGCCACCAGTGTGGGCTCATATAATGAAAAACTGTTTTTT. Protein product: CATSVGSYNEKLFF.

V and J are TRBV6-1 and TRBJ2-3; maybe TRBD1 (6 bases). Germline CDR1 and CDR2: MNHNS and SASEGT. CDR3 size: 12 residues. Trimming cost V 6 bases and J 9 bases, with 13 bases left between them. The CDR3 spells CASRRKTGTQYF. The CDR3 nucleotides are TGTGCCAGCAGACGAAAAACAGGGACGCAGTATTTT.

This clonotype was detected only a few times. Possible read error: a much larger clone is one base away. J is TRBJ2-3 and V is TRBV20-1; 12 nucleotides line up with TRBD2. The CDR3 extends over 15 amino acids. Germline loops: CDR1 DFQATT, CDR2 SNEGSKA (reference sequence). V trimming: 2 bases; J trimming: 3 bases; junction bases outside the gene matches: 3. For the CDR3, the DNA is TGCAGTGCTAGACCGACTAGCGGGAGTACAGATACGCAGTATTTT. Translated: CSARPTSGSTDTQYF.

This clonotype has a count of ten or more. This chain links TRBV30 with TRBJ1-2; D gene uncertain. Per germline, CDR1 GTSNPN and CDR2 SVGIG (reference sequence). This CDR3 has 11 residues. V was shortened by 2 bases and J by 1 base, with 2 bases between the two germline ends. CDR3: CAWSFNYGYTF. DNA for the CDR3: TGTGCCTGGAGTTTTAACTATGGCTACACCTTC. Full variable domain (outside the CDR3, taken from reference TRBV30 and TRBJ1-2): SQTIHQWPATLVQPVGSPLSLECTVEGTSNPNLYWYRQAAGRGLQLLFYSVGIGQISSEVPQNLSASRPQDRQFILSSKKLLLSDSGFYLCAWSFNYGYTFGSGTRLTVV.

There are many counts of this clonotype. This rearrangement joins TRBV6-6 to TRBJ2-3; 9 nucleotides align to TRBD2. Trimming at V came to 0 bases and at J to 2 bases, leaving 6 bases not matched to a gene. CDR3 length: 17 amino acids. Germline V gene data show CDR1 as MNHNY and CDR2 as SVGAGI (reference sequence). CDR3 region: CASSYSGRGRATDTQYF. The CDR3 DNA reads as TGTGCCAGCAGTTACTCTGGGCGCGGGAGGGCCACAGATACGCAGTATTTT.

This clonotype showed up just a few times. This chain connects TRBV12-3 or TRBV12-4 to TRBJ2-2, with D maybe TRBD2 (5 bases). V dropped 10 bases and J dropped 5 bases, with 14 bases sitting between them. This CDR3 is 13 amino acids long. The CDR3 protein is CANRREGTGELFF. DNA of the CDR3: TGTGCCAACAGACGTGAGGGTACCGGGGAGCTGTTTTTT.

About this clonotype: This may arise from a read error, as a much more abundant clone is one base away. The chain links TRBV30 to TRBJ1-2; D is unresolved. The CDR3 runs 13 residues. Looked up from germline, CDR1 is GTSNPN and CDR2 is SVGIG (reference sequence). The V gene lost 5 bases and the J gene lost 4 bases, with 14 bases spanning the gap. The CDR3 DNA reads TGTGCCTGGGGTAAGGGCACGACCTATGGCTACACCTTC. Translation gives CAWGKGTTYGYTF. The full variable domain, its missing parts supplied by reference TRBV30 and TRBJ1-2, is SQTIHQWPATLVQPVGSPLSLECTVEGTSNPNLYWYRQAAGRGLQLLFYSVGIGQISSEVPQNLSASRPQDRQFILSSKKLLLSDSGFYLCAWGKGTTYGYTFGSGTRLTVV.

In this sample, this clonotype turned up a few times. The chain couples TRBV28 to TRBJ2-5, with D perhaps matching TRBD1 or TRBD2 (5 bases each). This CDR3 region has 13 residues. The V gene's germline CDR1 is MDHEN and CDR2 SYDVKM. V was trimmed by 4 bases and J by 3 bases, leaving 9 bases between them. CDR3: CASSYGTEETQYF. DNA for the CDR3: TGTGCCAGCAGTTATGGGACGGAAGAGACCCAGTACTTC.

This clonotype has ten or more counts. The genes are TRBV12-3 or TRBV12-4 and TRBJ2-2; 7 bases fit TRBD2. The CDR3 runs to 14 residues. V was pared by 7 bases and J by 5 bases, with 7 bases of the junction left unmatched. The CDR3: CASTRGSRTGELFF. In DNA form, the CDR3 reads TGTGCCAGCACCCGCGGGAGTAGAACCGGGGAGCTGTTTTTT.

This clonotype was observed a few times. This chain uses TRBV19 with TRBJ2-2; D possibly corresponds to TRBD2 (5 bases). Germline V lookup: CDR1 LNHDA, CDR2 SQIVND (reference sequence). The CDR3 totals 14 residues. Trimming took off 3 bases at V and 5 bases at J, with 10 bases between the two ends. The CDR3 DNA sequence: TGTGCCAGTAGTATGCAAACGGGAACCGGGGAGCTGTTTTTT. It is translated as CASSMQTGTGELFF.